Described below is a single T cell receptor beta chain sequence and its context. Its antigen remains unidentified. Germline V gene sequence: CDR1 KGHSH, CDR2 LQKENI. Germline trimming cut 2 bases from V and 3 bases from J; bases unmatched to any gene: 9. The CDR3 runs 16 residues. TCRdb's table, derived via immunoSEQ multiplex PCR, lists solely in-frame clones and lacks some. This sample has roughly 87,000 clones, with about nine tenths found just once. These data come from a study of T cell responses to AZD1222 COVID-19 vaccine. Broader study findings: Baseline antibody screening turned up just a handful of seropositive AZD1222 recipients.

The material was peripheral blood, obtained 28 days after the second AZD1222 dose. V usage is TRBV18 and J usage is TRBJ1-1; TRBD1 matches at 7 bases. The receptor's source is an adult who received the AZD1222 COVID-19 vaccine. This CDR3 reads CASSPTLGGRDTEAFF. The CDR3 coding sequence is TGTGCCAGCTCACCAACGTTAGGGGGCAGGGACACTGAAGCTTTCTTT.